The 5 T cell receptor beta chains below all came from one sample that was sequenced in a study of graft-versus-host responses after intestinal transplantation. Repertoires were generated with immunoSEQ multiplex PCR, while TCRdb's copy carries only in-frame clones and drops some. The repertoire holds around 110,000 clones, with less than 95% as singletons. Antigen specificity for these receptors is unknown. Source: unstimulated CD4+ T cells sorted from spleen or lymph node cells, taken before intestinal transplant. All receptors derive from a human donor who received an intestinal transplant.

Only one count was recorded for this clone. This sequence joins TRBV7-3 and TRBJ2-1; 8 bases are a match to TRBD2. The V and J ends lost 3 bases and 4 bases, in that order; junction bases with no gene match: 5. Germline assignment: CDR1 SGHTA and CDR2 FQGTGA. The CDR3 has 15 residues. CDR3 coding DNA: TGTGCCAGCAGCTTCACGGGAGGGCCGTACAATGAGCAGTTCTTC. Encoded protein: CASSFTGGPYNEQFF.

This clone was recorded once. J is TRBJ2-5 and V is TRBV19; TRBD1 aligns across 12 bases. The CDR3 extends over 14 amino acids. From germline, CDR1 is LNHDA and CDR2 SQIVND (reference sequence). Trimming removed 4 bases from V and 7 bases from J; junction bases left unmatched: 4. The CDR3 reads CASSTGQGAGTQYF. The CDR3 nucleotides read TGTGCCAGTAGTACGGGACAGGGGGCCGGGACCCAGTACTTC.

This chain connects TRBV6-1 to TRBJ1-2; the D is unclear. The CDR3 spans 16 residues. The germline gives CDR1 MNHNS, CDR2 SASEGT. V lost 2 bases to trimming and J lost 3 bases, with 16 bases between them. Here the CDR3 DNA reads TGTGCCAGCAGTGAACACGGTACGGGGAGGGACTATGGCTACACCTTC. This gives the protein CASSEHGTGRDYGYTF.

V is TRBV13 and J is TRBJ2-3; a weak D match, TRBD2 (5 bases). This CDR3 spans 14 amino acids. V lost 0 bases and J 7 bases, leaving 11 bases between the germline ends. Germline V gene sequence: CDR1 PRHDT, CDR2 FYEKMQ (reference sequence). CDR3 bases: TGTGCCAGCAGCTTAGGCCCTGGGAGCCATACGCAGTATTTT. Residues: CASSLGPGSHTQYF.

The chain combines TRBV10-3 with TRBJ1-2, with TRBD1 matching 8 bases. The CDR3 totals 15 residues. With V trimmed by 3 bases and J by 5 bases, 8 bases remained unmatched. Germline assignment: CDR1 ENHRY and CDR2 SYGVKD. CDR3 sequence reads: CAISEWTGPRYGYTF. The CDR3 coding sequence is TGTGCCATCAGTGAATGGACAGGGCCACGGTATGGCTACACCTTC.